Below are 11 T cell receptor beta chains sequenced from a single sample in a study of OX40 agonist ivuxolimab in advanced cancers. The assay was immunoSEQ multiplex PCR, and TCRdb's table has in-frame clones only and misses some. The table lists around 100,000 clones, roughly 90% of them singletons. The material sequenced was CD4+ or CD8+ T cells sorted from blood, taken in a trial of the OX40 agonist ivuxolimab. The receptors shown here come from an adult with an advanced solid tumor such as melanoma, head and neck, liver or kidney cancer.

V gene TRBV6-1 combines with J gene TRBJ1-1; no reliable D call. There are 14 residues in the CDR3. Trimming removed 0 bases from V and 2 bases from J, with 7 bases in between. Per the germline V gene, CDR1 is MNHNS and CDR2 is SASEGT. The CDR3 here is CASSEASGNTEAFF. CDR3 in DNA: TGTGCCAGCAGTGAAGCATCGGGTAACACTGAAGCTTTCTTT.

J is TRBJ2-6 and V is TRBV6-6; D ambiguous. In germline, CDR1 is MNHNY, CDR2 SVGAGI (reference sequence). The CDR3 has 11 residues. The V end lost 11 bases, the J end lost 2 bases, and 4 bases lay between the germline ends. This CDR3 reads CACAGANVLTF. CDR3 DNA sequence: TGTGCCTGCGCTGGGGCCAACGTCCTGACTTTC.

V and J are TRBV28 and TRBJ1-5; D ambiguous. Trimming took 8 bases from V and 2 from J, leaving 10 bases between them. Germline assignment: CDR1 MDHEN and CDR2 SYDVKM. This CDR3 is built from 13 residues. In DNA form, the CDR3 reads TGTGCCAGCGGAGGGCAGGGCAATCAGCCCCAGCATTTT. Translating it yields CASGGQGNQPQHF.

This rearrangement joins TRBV27 to TRBJ2-1; 11 positions agree with TRBD2. Unmatched junction bases numbered 10, after V lost 2 bases and J lost 1 base. There are 19 residues in the CDR3. Germline loops: CDR1 MNHEY, CDR2 SMNVEV (reference sequence). This CDR3 reads CASSLRSTSGRGSYNEQFF. The CDR3 nucleotides read TGTGCCAGCAGTTTAAGATCCACTAGCGGGAGAGGGTCCTACAATGAGCAGTTCTTC.

The chain joins TRBV6-5 to TRBJ2-7, with D possibly TRBD2 on 6 matching bases. V was pared by 6 bases and J by 1 base, with 13 bases between. The CDR3 spans 14 residues. Germline V CDR1 and CDR2: MNHEY, SVGAGI. CDR3 nucleotides: TGTGCCAGCAGCCCCACTGGGGGGTCCTACGAGCAGTACTTC. Translated: CASSPTGGSYEQYF.

The chain links TRBV6-5 to TRBJ1-2; D perhaps matches TRBD1 (6 bases). The CDR3 is 13 amino acids. The V end lost 7 bases, the J end lost 4 bases, and 13 bases lay between the germline ends. Germline CDR1 is MNHEY and CDR2 is SVGAGI. Written as DNA, the CDR3 is TGTGCCAGCACCAAAGACAGGCTCTATGGCTACACCTTC. It yields the protein CASTKDRLYGYTF.

The J gene is TRBJ1-1, the V gene TRBV28; perhaps TRBD1 as D (5 bases). The CDR3 has 15 amino acids. Per the germline V gene, CDR1 is MDHEN and CDR2 is SYDVKM. V was clipped by 6 bases and J by 1 base, with 15 bases between them. The DNA for the CDR3 is TGTGCCAGCAGACCGAGCGGGGCGGGGAACACTGAAGCTTTCTTT. It specifies CASRPSGAGNTEAFF.

This chain uses TRBV7-9 with TRBJ1-2; 7 bases are shared with TRBD1. The CDR3 is 15 residues long. V was clipped by 4 bases and J by 4 bases; unmatched bases: 9. The germline V gene has CDR1 SEHNR and CDR2 FQNEAQ (reference sequence). The CDR3 coding sequence is TGTGCCAGCAGCTCTATGCAGGGGACAGCCTATGGCTACACCTTC. It translates to CASSSMQGTAYGYTF.

The rearrangement joins TRBV7-2 to TRBJ1-5, with D perhaps TRBD1 (5 bases). The CDR3 length is 16 residues. Germline V gene lookup returns CDR1 SGHTA and CDR2 FQGNSA. V lost 5 bases and J lost 1, with 15 bases in between. CDR3 loop: CASSPTRTLSNQPQHF. The CDR3 bases are TGTGCCAGCAGCCCAACTCGGACATTGAGCAATCAGCCCCAGCATTTT.

V is TRBV7-3 and J is TRBJ2-3, with D tentatively TRBD2 (5 bases). The germline CDR1 and CDR2 sequences are SGHTA and FQGTGA. The CDR3 runs 16 residues. V was trimmed by 4 bases and J by 8 bases, leaving 22 bases between them. The CDR3, as DNA: TGTGCCAGCAGCTCCAGGCCGAGAGGGTCACTGGGTACGCAGTATTTT. Amino acid sequence: CASSSRPRGSLGTQYF.

The V and J genes are TRBV27 and TRBJ1-5, with D perhaps TRBD1 (6 bases). The CDR3 runs to 15 residues. Germline values: CDR1 MNHEY, CDR2 SMNVEV (reference sequence). Trimming took off 6 bases at V and 3 bases at J, with 15 bases between the two ends. In DNA, the CDR3 is TGTGCCAGCAGGCCAGGGGTAGTGGACAATCAGCCCCAGCATTTT. This sequence encodes CASRPGVVDNQPQHF.